This TCR beta chain is from a study of cytomegalovirus exposure and HLA in healthy donors. Clones were sequenced by immunoSEQ multiplex PCR, and TCRdb holds only the in-frame ones, with some missing. The sample lists some 140,000 clones; nearly 90% were seen once. This CDR3 is built from 15 residues. V lost 5 bases and J lost 3; bases outside the gene matches: 6. Germline assignment: CDR1 SGHVS and CDR2 FNYEAQ. Sequenced: PBMCs. The TCR comes from a woman aged 18 to 35 in good health and CMV-seropositive. V gene TRBV7-6 combines with J gene TRBJ2-1; 8 bases fit TRBD1. The CDR3 region is CASSPAGGDYNEQFF. CDR3 coding DNA: TGTGCCAGCAGCCCCGCAGGGGGCGACTACAATGAGCAGTTCTTC.